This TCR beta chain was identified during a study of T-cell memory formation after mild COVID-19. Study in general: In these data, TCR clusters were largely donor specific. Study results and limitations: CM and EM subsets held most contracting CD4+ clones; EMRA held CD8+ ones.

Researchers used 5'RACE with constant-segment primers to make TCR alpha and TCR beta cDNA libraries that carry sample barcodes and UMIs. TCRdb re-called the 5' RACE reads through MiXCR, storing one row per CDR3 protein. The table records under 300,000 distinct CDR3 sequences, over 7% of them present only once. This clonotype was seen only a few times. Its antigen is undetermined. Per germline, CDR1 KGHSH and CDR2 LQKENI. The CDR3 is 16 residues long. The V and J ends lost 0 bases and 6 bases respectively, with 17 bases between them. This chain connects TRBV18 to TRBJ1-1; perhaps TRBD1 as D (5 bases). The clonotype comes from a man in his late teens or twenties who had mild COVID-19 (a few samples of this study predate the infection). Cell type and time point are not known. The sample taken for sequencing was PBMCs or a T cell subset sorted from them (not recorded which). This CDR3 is CASSPPWARVAAEAFF. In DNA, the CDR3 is TGTGCCAGCTCACCACCGTGGGCCAGGGTGGCGGCTGAAGCTTTCTTT. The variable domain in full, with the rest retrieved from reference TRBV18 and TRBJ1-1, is NAGVMQNPRHLVRRRGQEARLRCSPMKGHSHVYWYRQLPEEGLKFMVYLQKENIIDESGMPKERFSAEFPKEGPSILRIQQVVRGDSAAYFCASSPPWARVAAEAFFGQGTRLTVV.